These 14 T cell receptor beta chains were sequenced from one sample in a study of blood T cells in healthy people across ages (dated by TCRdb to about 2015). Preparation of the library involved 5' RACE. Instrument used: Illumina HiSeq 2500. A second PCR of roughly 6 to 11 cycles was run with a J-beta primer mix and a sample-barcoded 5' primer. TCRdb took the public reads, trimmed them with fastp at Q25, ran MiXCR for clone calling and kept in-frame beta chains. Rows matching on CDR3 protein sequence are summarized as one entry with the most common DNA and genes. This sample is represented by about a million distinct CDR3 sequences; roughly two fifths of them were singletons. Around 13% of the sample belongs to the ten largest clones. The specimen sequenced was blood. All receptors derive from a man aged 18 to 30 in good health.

The CDR3 bases are TGTGCCAGCAGACCGGACAGATACAATGAGCAGTACTTC. It encodes CASRPDRYNEQYF. This sequence joins TRBV25-1 and TRBJ2-7; D is possibly TRBD1 (6 bases). With 6 bases removed from V and 7 bases from J, the gap between germline ends came to 16 bases. CDR1 and CDR2 (germline): MGHDK, SYGVNS. This CDR3 has 13 amino acids.

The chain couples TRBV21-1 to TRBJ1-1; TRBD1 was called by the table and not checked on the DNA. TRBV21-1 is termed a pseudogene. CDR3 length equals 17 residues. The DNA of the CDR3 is TGTGCCAGCACCAGCTCCCCGACAGGGAGAATGAACACTGAAGCTTTCTTT. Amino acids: CASTSSPTGRMNTEAFF.

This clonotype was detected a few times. CDR3 sequence reads: CSARVSGGYGYTF. The CDR3 DNA sequence: TGCAGTGCTAGAGTTAGTGGGGGCTATGGCTACACCTTC. V and J are TRBV20-1 and TRBJ1-2; a weak D match, TRBD1 (5 bases). Germline CDR1 and CDR2: DFQATT and SNEGSKA (reference sequence). The CDR3 runs 13 residues. The V end was cut by 1 base, the J end by 4 bases, with 10 bases between.

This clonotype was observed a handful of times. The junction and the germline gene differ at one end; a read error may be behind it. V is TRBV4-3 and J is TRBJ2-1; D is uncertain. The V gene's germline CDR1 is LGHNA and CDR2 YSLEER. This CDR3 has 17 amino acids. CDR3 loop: CAGSQDRGGWVYNEQFF. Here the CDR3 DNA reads TGCGCCGGCAGCCAAGATCGAGGCGGCTGGGTCTACAATGAGCAGTTCTTC.

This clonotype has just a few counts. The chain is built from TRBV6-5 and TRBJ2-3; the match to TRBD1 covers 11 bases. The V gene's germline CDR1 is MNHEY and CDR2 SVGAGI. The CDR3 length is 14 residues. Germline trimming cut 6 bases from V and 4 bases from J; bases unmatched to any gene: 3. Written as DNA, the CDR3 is TGTGCCAGCAGGGACAGGGGGCGCGCAGATACGCAGTATTTT. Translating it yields CASRDRGRADTQYF.

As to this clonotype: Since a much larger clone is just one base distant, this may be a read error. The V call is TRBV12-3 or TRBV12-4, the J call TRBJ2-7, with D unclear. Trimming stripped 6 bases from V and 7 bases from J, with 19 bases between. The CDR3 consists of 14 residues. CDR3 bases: TGTGCCAGCAGCACTCTCTCACCTGACAATGAGCAGTACTTC. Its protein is CASSTLSPDNEQYF.

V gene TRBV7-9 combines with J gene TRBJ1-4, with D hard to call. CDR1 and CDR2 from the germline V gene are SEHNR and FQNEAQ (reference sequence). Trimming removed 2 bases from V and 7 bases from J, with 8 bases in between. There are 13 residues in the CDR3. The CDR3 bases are TGTGCCAGCAGCTTATCGGAGGGTGAAAAACTGTTTTTT. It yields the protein CASSLSEGEKLFF.

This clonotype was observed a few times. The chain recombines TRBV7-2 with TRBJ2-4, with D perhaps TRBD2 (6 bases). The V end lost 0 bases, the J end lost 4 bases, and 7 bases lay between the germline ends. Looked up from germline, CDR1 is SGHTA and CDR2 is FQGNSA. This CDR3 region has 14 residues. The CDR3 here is CASSLAGGKNIQYF. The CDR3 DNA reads TGTGCCAGCAGCTTAGCGGGGGGAAAAAACATTCAGTACTTC.

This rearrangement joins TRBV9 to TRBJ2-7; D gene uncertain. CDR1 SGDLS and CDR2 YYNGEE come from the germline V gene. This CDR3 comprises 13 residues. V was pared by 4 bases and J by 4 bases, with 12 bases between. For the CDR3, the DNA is TGTGCCAGCAGCCCAACACAAACATACGAGCAGTACTTC. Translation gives CASSPTQTYEQYF. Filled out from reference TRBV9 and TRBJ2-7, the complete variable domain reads DSGVTQTPKHLITATGQRVTLRCSPRSGDLSVYWYQQSLDQGLQFLIQYYNGEERAKGNILERFSAQQFPDLHSELNLSSLELGDSALYFCASSPTQTYEQYFGPGTRLTVT.

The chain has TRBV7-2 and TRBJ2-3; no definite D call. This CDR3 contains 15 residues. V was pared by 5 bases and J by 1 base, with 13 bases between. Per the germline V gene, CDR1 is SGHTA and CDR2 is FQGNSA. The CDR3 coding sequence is TGTGCCAGCAGCCGCCGGGCCGCCGGCACAGATACGCAGTATTTT. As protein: CASSRRAAGTDTQYF.

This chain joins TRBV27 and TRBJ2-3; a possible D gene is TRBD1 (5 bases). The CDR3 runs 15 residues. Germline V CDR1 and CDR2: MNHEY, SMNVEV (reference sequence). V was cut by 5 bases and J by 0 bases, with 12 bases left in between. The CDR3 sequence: CASSNRNRSTDTQYF. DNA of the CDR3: TGTGCCAGCAGTAACCGGAACAGGAGCACAGATACGCAGTATTTT.

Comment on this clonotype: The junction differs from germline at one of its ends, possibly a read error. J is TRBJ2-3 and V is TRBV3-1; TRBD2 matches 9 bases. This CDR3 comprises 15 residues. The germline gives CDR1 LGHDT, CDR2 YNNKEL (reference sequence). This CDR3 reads CASSPSGTSRDTQYF. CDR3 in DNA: TGTGCCAGCAGCCCTTCCGGGACTAGCAGAGATACGCAGTATTTT.

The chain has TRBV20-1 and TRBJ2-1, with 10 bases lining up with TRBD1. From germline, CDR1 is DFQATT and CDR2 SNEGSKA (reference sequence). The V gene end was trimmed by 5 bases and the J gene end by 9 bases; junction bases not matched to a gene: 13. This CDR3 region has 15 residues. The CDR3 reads CSAPDSGTGVGEQFF. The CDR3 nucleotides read TGCAGTGCTCCAGACTCCGGGACAGGGGTAGGTGAGCAGTTCTTC.

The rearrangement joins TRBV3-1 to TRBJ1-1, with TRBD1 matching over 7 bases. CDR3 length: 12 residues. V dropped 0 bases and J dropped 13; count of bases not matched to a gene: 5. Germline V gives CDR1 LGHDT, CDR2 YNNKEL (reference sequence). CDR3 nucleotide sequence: TGTGCCAGCAGCCAAGACAGGGGGATCGGTTTCTTT. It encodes CASSQDRGIGFF.